What follows describes a single TCR beta chain. The study recruited people aged about 18 to 95 years across approximately 24 US areas. This CDR3 comprises 14 residues. The junction had 2 bases not matched to a gene; V was cut back by 8 bases and J by 2 bases. Germline V CDR1 and CDR2: MNHEY, SVGAGI. The source of the sample is a study of blood T cell repertoires in COVID-19. The protocol was immunoSEQ multiplex PCR, while the TCRdb copy is restricted to in-frame clones and leaves out a portion. The table records 350,000 to 500,000 clones, over 75% of them present only once. The receptor's source is a woman under 30 who had been exposed to COVID-19. Source material: PBMCs or T cells enriched from blood (not recorded which). The chain recombines TRBV6-5 with TRBJ2-1; 11 positions agree with TRBD1. CDR3 coding DNA: TGTGCCAGCTGGGGACAGGGGGCCTACAATGAGCAGTTCTTC. Its protein is CASWGQGAYNEQFF.